This T cell receptor (beta chain) originates from a study of memory CD4+ T cells and cytomegalovirus serostatus. The sort gate was single viable CD3+CD4+CD8-CD45RO+ cells for memory CD4+ T cells. CD4+ T cells were isolated by positive magnetic selection. This CDR3 comprises 14 residues. The germline gives CDR1 ENHRY, CDR2 SYGVKD. V lost 6 bases and J lost 8; bases outside the gene matches: 10. Methods used by the authors: Out-of-frame sequences were removed, leaving 2 million to 2.5 million distinct TCRbeta sequences. Profiled with immunoSEQ multiplex PCR; TCRdb holds only in-frame clones, not every one. Clonal size and the V and J genes are those of that table, whereas D and trimming came from the DNA. In the table there are around 60,000 clones, 82% of which are singletons. Study-level findings and limits: Of roughly 180 reported CMV TCRbeta sequences, about 70 were found in memory CD4+ repertoires. Suggested: most of the CMV-linked TCR signature lies in CD4+ memory cells.

With regard to this clone: Its antigen is still unknown.

The source is an adult in good health and CMV-seronegative. Some clones in this sample may be carry-over from other donors' samples. The source material was memory CD4+ T cells from blood. The chain combines TRBV10-3 with TRBJ1-2; 9 nucleotides line up with TRBD1. The CDR3 sequence is CAIRGSTGGAGYTF. Written as DNA, the CDR3 is TGTGCCATCAGGGGGTCTACAGGGGGCGCCGGCTACACCTTC.